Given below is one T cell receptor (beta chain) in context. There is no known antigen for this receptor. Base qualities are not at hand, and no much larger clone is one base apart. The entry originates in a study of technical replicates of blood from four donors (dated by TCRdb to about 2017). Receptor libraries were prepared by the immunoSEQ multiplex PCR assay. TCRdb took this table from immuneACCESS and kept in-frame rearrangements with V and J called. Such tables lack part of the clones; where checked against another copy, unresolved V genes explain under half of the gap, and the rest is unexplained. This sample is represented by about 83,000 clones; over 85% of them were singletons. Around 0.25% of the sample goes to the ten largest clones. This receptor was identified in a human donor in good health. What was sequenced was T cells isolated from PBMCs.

The CDR3 corresponds to CASSVASGGQPQHF. The nucleotide sequence is given as TGTGCCAGCAGCGTAGCTTCAGGGGGTCAGCCCCAGCATTTT. This sequence uses TRBV9 and TRBJ1-5; TRBD1 aligns with 7 central bases. Taken from the germline V gene, the CDR1 and CDR2 loops are SGDLS and YYNGEE. V is trimmed back by 0 bases and J by 6 bases, and the junction contains 3 bases that no gene match accounts for. Including cysteine and phenylalanine, the CDR3 has 14 amino acids. Just the 42-base CDR3 DNA is kept, in frame starting at base 1.